These 9 T cell receptor beta chains were sequenced from one sample in a study of blood T cell repertoires in COVID-19. Measured with immunoSEQ multiplex PCR; TCRdb has only the in-frame clones, and not every one. The sample lists about 300,000 clones; roughly 88% were seen once. Sequenced material: peripheral blood. These receptors were taken from a woman in her forties or fifties with acute or convalescent COVID-19.

V and J are TRBV2 and TRBJ1-6; 8 bases align to TRBD1. The length of the CDR3 is 14 residues. V gave up 6 bases and J gave up 8 bases; unmatched junction bases: 6. The V gene's germline CDR1 is SNHLY and CDR2 FYNNEI. CDR3 residues: CASRRTGSDSPLHF. In DNA form, the CDR3 reads TGTGCCAGCAGGAGGACAGGGTCGGATTCACCCCTCCACTTT.

The gene calls are TRBV24-1 and TRBJ2-5, with D tentatively TRBD1 (6 bases). Trimming took 3 bases from V and 1 from J, leaving 14 bases between them. CDR1 KGHDR and CDR2 SFDVKD come from the germline V gene. The CDR3 totals 16 residues. CDR3 region: CATSDPNTGIQETQYF. The CDR3 DNA follows: TGTGCCACCAGTGATCCCAATACAGGGATCCAAGAGACCCAGTACTTC.

This clone is a singleton in its sample. The rearrangement joins TRBV12-5 to TRBJ2-1, with D perhaps TRBD2 (6 bases). The CDR3 totals 14 residues. Germline V gene data show CDR1 as LGHNT and CDR2 as FRNRAP. V shed 7 bases and J shed 7 bases, with 17 bases lying between them. The CDR3: CASAGVRGMNEQFF. The CDR3 DNA sequence: TGTGCTAGTGCGGGGGTTCGGGGGATGAATGAGCAGTTCTTC.

This clone has only a few counts. V usage is TRBV24-1 and J usage is TRBJ2-2; perhaps TRBD1 as D (6 bases). The CDR3 covers 16 residues. Germline loops: CDR1 KGHDR, CDR2 SFDVKD. Trimming pared 4 bases from V and 0 bases from J, leaving 11 bases between. CDR3 nucleotide sequence: TGTGCCACCAGTGAGTCGACAGGATCGAACACCGGGGAGCTGTTTTTT. Amino acid sequence: CATSESTGSNTGELFF.

The genes are TRBV9 and TRBJ2-1; 7 bases map to TRBD2. V was clipped by 4 bases and J by 5 bases; unmatched bases: 12. Germline V CDR1 and CDR2: SGDLS, YYNGEE. The CDR3 is made up of 16 amino acids. The CDR3 nucleotides are TGTGCCAGCAGCTCCTTGGGGAGCGGGAAGAACAATGAGCAGTTCTTC. It is translated as CASSSLGSGKNNEQFF. Filled out from reference TRBV9 and TRBJ2-1, the complete variable domain reads DSGVTQTPKHLITATGQRVTLRCSPRSGDLSVYWYQQSLDQGLQFLIQYYNGEERAKGNILERFSAQQFPDLHSELNLSSLELGDSALYFCASSSLGSGKNNEQFFGPGTRLTVL.

V is TRBV6-2 or TRBV6-3 and J is TRBJ2-2, with 8 bases aligning to TRBD2. Germline loops: CDR1 MNHEY, CDR2 SVGEGT. The CDR3 spans 18 residues. Trimming took 0 bases from V and 3 from J; bases not matched to a gene: 9. The CDR3 protein is CASSYSTVEREHTGELFF. The CDR3 nucleotides read TGTGCCAGCAGTTACTCGACGGTGGAGCGGGAGCACACCGGGGAGCTGTTTTTT.

The CDR3 DNA reads TGTGCCAGCAGTTTGGGGACAGGGCCTTTCGAGATTAACACCGGGGAGCTGTTTTTT. Its protein product is CASSLGTGPFEINTGELFF. This chain joins TRBV28 and TRBJ2-2, with 9 nucleotides matching TRBD1. CDR1 is MDHEN and CDR2 is SYDVKM in the germline V gene. Trimming at V came to 3 bases and at J to 2 bases, leaving 13 bases not matched to a gene. This CDR3 has 19 residues.

This chain joins TRBV7-2 and TRBJ1-5; no clear D. The CDR3 spans 14 residues. Trimming stripped 5 bases from V and 0 bases from J, with 8 bases between. The V gene's germline CDR1 is SGHTA and CDR2 FQGNSA. The CDR3 loop is CASSETFSNQPQHF. The CDR3 DNA reads TGTGCCAGCAGCGAAACTTTTAGCAATCAGCCCCAGCATTTT.

The rearrangement links TRBV18 to TRBJ2-1; the match to TRBD2 covers 7 bases. V lost 4 bases, J lost 0 bases, and 18 bases stayed unmatched. The length of the CDR3 is 20 residues. Germline CDR1 is KGHSH and CDR2 is LQKENI. This chain's CDR3 is CASSHASRDYTWSSYNEQFF. The CDR3 DNA sequence: TGTGCCAGCTCACACGCGTCCCGGGACTACACCTGGAGCTCCTACAATGAGCAGTTCTTC.